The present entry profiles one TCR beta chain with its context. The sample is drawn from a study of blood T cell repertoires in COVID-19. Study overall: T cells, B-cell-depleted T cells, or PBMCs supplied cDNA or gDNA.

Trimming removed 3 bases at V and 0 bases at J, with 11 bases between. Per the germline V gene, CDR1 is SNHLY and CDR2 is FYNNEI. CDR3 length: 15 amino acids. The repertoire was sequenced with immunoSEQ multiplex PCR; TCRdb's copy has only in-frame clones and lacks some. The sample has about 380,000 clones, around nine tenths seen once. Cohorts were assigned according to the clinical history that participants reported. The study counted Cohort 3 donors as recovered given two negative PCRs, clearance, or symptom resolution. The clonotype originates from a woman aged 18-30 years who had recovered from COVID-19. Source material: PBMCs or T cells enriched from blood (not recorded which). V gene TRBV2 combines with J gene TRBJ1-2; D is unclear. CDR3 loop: CASSEGSAANYGYTF. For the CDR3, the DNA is TGTGCCAGCAGTGAGGGCTCCGCAGCTAACTATGGCTACACCTTC.